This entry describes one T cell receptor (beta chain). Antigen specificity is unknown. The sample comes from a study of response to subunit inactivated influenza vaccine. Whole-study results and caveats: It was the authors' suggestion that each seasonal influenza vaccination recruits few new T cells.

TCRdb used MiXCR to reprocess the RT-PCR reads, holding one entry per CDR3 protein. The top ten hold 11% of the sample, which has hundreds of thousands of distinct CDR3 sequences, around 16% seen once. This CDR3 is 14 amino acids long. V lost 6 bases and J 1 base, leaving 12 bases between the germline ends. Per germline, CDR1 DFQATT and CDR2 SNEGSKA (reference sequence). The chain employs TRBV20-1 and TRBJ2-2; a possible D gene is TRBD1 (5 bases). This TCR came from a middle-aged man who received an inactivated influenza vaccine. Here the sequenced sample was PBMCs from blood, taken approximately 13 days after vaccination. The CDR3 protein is CSAGSQGNTGELFF. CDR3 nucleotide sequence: TGCAGTGCCGGATCCCAGGGGAACACCGGGGAGCTGTTTTTT.